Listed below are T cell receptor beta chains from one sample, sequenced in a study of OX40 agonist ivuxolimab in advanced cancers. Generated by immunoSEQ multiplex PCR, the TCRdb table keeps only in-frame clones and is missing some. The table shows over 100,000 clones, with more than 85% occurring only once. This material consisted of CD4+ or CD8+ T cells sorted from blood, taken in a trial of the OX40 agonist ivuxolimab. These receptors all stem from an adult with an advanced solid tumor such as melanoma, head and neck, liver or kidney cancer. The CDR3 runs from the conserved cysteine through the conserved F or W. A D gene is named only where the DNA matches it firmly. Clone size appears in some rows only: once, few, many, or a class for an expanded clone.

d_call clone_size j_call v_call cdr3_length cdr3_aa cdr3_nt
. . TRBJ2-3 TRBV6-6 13 CASARFLTDTQYF TGTGCCAGCGCGAGGTTTCTCACAGATACGCAGTATTTT
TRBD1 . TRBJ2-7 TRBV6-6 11 CASTVTGEQYF TGTGCCAGCACCGTGACAGGGGAGCAGTACTTC
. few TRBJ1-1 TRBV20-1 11 CSAPRDTEAFF TGCAGTGCTCCCCGAGACACTGAAGCTTTCTTT
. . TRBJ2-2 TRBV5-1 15 CASSGSSANTGELFF TGCGCCAGCAGCGGCTCTAGCGCGAACACCGGGGAGCTGTTTTTT
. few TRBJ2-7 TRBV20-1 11 CSARVGDEQYF TGCAGTGCTAGAGTGGGGGACGAGCAGTACTTC
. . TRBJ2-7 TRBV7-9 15 CASSPLSRGAYEQYF TGTGCCAGCAGCCCACTGTCAAGGGGTGCCTACGAGCAGTACTTC
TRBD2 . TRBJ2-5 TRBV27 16 CASSSLTSGRMGTQYF TGTGCCAGCAGTTCGCTGACCAGCGGGAGAATGGGGACCCAGTACTTC
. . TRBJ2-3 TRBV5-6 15 CASSLEVEYTDTQYF TGTGCCAGCAGCTTAGAGGTGGAATACACAGATACGCAGTATTTT
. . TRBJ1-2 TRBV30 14 CAWAPQGRSYGYTF TGTGCCTGGGCTCCACAGGGTCGGTCCTATGGCTACACCTTC
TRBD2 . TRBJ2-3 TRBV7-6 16 CASSTRGGASTDTQYF TGTGCCAGCAGCACGCGCGGGGGGGCGAGCACAGATACGCAGTATTTT
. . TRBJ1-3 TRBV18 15 CASSPGWQVGNTIYF TGTGCCAGCTCACCAGGATGGCAGGTTGGAAACACCATATATTTT
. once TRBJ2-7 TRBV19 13 CASSRIHLYEQYF TGTGCCAGTAGTAGGATCCACCTCTACGAGCAGTACTTC
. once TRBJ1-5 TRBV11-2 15 CASSLTPDSNQPQHF TGTGCCAGCAGCTTAACACCTGATAGCAATCAGCCCCAGCATTTT
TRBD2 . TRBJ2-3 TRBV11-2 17 CASSSETGTSPTDTQYF TGTGCCAGCAGCTCCGAGACAGGGACTAGCCCCACAGATACGCAGTATTTT
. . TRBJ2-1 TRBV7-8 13 CASGSSSYNEQFF TGTGCCAGCGGCTCATCCTCATACAATGAGCAGTTCTTC
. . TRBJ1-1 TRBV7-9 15 CASSLGQAMNTEAFF TGTGCCAGCAGCTTGGGTCAGGCCATGAACACTGAAGCTTTCTTT